The 21 T cell receptor beta chains in this list originate from one sample, sequenced in a study of cytomegalovirus exposure and HLA in healthy donors. The PCR was carried out with 60 Vbeta primers and 13 Jbeta primers. TCRdb's table, derived via immunoSEQ multiplex PCR, lists solely in-frame clones and lacks some. The table has about 85,000 clones, over 65% seen once. Sequenced sample: PBMCs. These receptors originate from a man in his thirties or forties in good health and CMV-seronegative.

J is TRBJ1-2 and V is TRBV6-5, with a weak D call TRBD1 (5 bases). V lost 6 bases to trimming and J lost 5 bases, with 13 bases between them. CDR3 length: 13 amino acids. Germline V lookup: CDR1 MNHEY, CDR2 SVGAGI. The CDR3 here is CASSPEPGYGYTF. CDR3 sequence (DNA): TGTGCCAGCAGCCCGGAACCAGGGTATGGCTACACCTTC.

The chain recombines TRBV7-3 with TRBJ2-5; tentatively, D is TRBD1 (6 bases). The V end was cut by 6 bases, the J end by 1 base, with 12 bases between. Looked up from germline, CDR1 is SGHTA and CDR2 is FQGTGA. The CDR3 contains 14 residues. The CDR3, as DNA: TGTGCCAGCAGTTCCACAGGGATCCAAGAGACCCAGTACTTC. Its protein product is CASSSTGIQETQYF.

The chain combines TRBV6-4 with TRBJ1-2; D ambiguous. Per germline, CDR1 MRHNA and CDR2 SNTAGT. The CDR3 is 13 amino acids. Trimming cost V 2 bases and J 7 bases, with 11 bases left between them. Here the CDR3 reads CASSDGNSGGYTF. The CDR3 nucleotides are TGTGCCAGCAGTGACGGCAATTCGGGTGGCTACACCTTC.

The rearrangement links TRBV2 to TRBJ1-2, with D unresolved. The germline CDR1 and CDR2 sequences are SNHLY and FYNNEI. The CDR3 has 16 amino acids. Trimming cost V 4 bases and J 5 bases, with 20 bases left between them. CDR3 DNA sequence: TGTGCCAGCAGTGGTTCCGGCGGGGTGTCGGTTTATGGCTACACCTTC. The encoded protein is CASSGSGGVSVYGYTF. Combining the CDR3 with reference TRBV2 and TRBJ1-2 gives the whole variable domain EPEVTQTPSHQVTQMGQEVILRCVPISNHLYFYWYRQILGQKVEFLVSFYNNEISEKSEIFDDQFSVERPDGSNFTLKIRSTKLEDSAMYFCASSGSGGVSVYGYTFGSGTRLTVV.

This chain joins TRBV28 and TRBJ2-7, with a tentative D call TRBD2 (6 bases). The germline V gene has CDR1 MDHEN and CDR2 SYDVKM. Trimming removed 5 bases from V and 7 bases from J, with 15 bases in between. The length of the CDR3 is 13 residues. CDR3 sequence: CASSRDFTGEQYF. CDR3 nucleotide sequence: TGTGCCAGCAGTCGGGACTTTACTGGGGAGCAGTACTTC.

CDR3 region: CASSATGTEAFF. The DNA for the CDR3 is TGCGCCAGCAGTGCAACGGGCACTGAAGCTTTCTTT. This chain connects TRBV10-1 to TRBJ1-1; no clear D gene. The CDR3 length is 12 residues. Germline V lookup: CDR1 WNHNN, CDR2 SYGVQD (reference sequence). V lost 4 bases, J lost 4 bases, and 7 bases lay in between.

This clone appeared a few times. The chain has TRBV18 and TRBJ1-3; 7 nucleotides align to TRBD1. Germline CDR1 reads KGHSH; CDR2 reads LQKENI. CDR3 length: 16 amino acids. Unmatched junction bases numbered 8, after V lost 2 bases and J lost 4 bases. Here the CDR3 reads CASSPRDRAYGNTIYF. CDR3 nucleotides: TGTGCCAGCTCACCAAGAGACAGGGCATACGGAAACACCATATATTTT.

The chain couples TRBV27 to TRBJ2-3, with 9 nucleotides matching TRBD2. The CDR3 sequence is 15 residues long. V was pared by 8 bases and J by 4 bases, with 10 bases of the junction left unmatched. The germline V gene encodes CDR1 MNHEY and CDR2 SMNVEV (reference sequence). The CDR3: CASGLSGSSADTQYF. Here the CDR3 DNA reads TGTGCCAGCGGCCTTAGCGGGAGTAGTGCAGATACGCAGTATTTT.

The rearrangement uses TRBV11-2 and TRBJ2-1, with TRBD1 identical over 10 bases. The V and J ends lost 6 bases and 6 bases, in that order; junction bases with no gene match: 5. The CDR3 contains 14 residues. Germline V gives CDR1 SGHAT, CDR2 FQNNGV. CDR3 loop: CASSDRGPINEQFF. In nucleotides, the CDR3 is TGTGCCAGCAGTGACAGGGGGCCCATCAATGAGCAGTTCTTC.

This clone was observed a single time. The chain carries TRBV5-1 and TRBJ2-7; TRBD2 agrees at 12 bases. J lost 1 base, V lost 5 bases, and 4 bases had no gene match. Germline V gene data show CDR1 as SGHRS and CDR2 as YFSETQ. The CDR3 has 15 amino acids. This CDR3 reads CASRGLAGGSYEQYF. As DNA, the CDR3 is TGCGCCAGCAGAGGGCTAGCGGGAGGGTCCTACGAGCAGTACTTC.

The V gene is TRBV7-9, the J gene TRBJ1-2; D unresolved. The CDR3 loop spans 18 amino acids. Germline CDR1 reads SEHNR; CDR2 reads FQNEAQ (reference sequence). The V and J ends lost 5 bases and 1 base respectively, with 23 bases between them. The CDR3 bases are TGTGCCAGCAGCCCCAAGTTAGAGATGCGGGTTCTTAACTATGGCTACACCTTC. Protein: CASSPKLEMRVLNYGYTF. Based on the CDR3 plus reference TRBV7-9 and TRBJ1-2, the full variable domain is DTGVSQNPRHKITKRGQNVTFRCDPISEHNRLYWYRQTLGQGPEFLTYFQNEAQLEKSRLLSDRFSAERPKGSFSTLEIQRTEQGDSAMYLCASSPKLEMRVLNYGYTFGSGTRLTVV.

The V gene is TRBV13, the J gene TRBJ2-7; possible D gene TRBD1, 6 bases. The V and J ends lost 1 base and 3 bases respectively, with 16 bases between them. The germline V gene encodes CDR1 PRHDT and CDR2 FYEKMQ (reference sequence). This CDR3 has 16 amino acids. CDR3 DNA sequence: TGTGCCAGCAGCTTAGCCCAGGGACATGACGGCTACGAGCAGTACTTC. Protein product: CASSLAQGHDGYEQYF.

CDR3 sequence reads: CAGKGASSGANVLTF. Written as DNA, the CDR3 is TGTGCTGGGAAGGGGGCAAGCTCTGGGGCCAACGTCCTGACTTTC. The chain carries TRBV28 and TRBJ2-6; 7 bases agree with TRBD1. Germline lookup yields CDR1 MDHEN and CDR2 SYDVKM. CDR3 length equals 15 residues.

This clone was detected once. V usage is TRBV7-9 and J usage is TRBJ2-6; D ambiguous. V was clipped by 3 bases and J by 0 bases, with 9 bases between them. The length of the CDR3 is 16 residues. The V gene's germline CDR1 is SEHNR and CDR2 FQNEAQ (reference sequence). The CDR3 DNA sequence: TGTGCCAGCAGCTTTGGGCAACTCTCTGGGGCCAACGTCCTGACTTTC. It yields the protein CASSFGQLSGANVLTF.

The chain recombines TRBV10-3 with TRBJ2-7; 8 bases align to TRBD1. Germline V CDR1 and CDR2: ENHRY, SYGVKD. The junction had 8 bases not matched to a gene; V was cut back by 7 bases and J by 3 bases. There are 14 residues in the CDR3. This CDR3 reads CAITETGALYEQYF. The CDR3 coding sequence is TGTGCCATCACCGAGACAGGGGCCCTCTACGAGCAGTACTTC.

This chain links TRBV9 with TRBJ2-7; TRBD2 might be the D (6 bases). CDR1 is SGDLS, CDR2 YYNGEE, per germline. CDR3 length: 14 residues. V lost 0 bases to trimming and J lost 0 bases, with 7 bases between them. Here the CDR3 reads CASSVASASYEQYF. The CDR3 bases are TGTGCCAGCAGCGTAGCTAGCGCCTCCTACGAGCAGTACTTC.

The V and J genes are TRBV7-9 and TRBJ2-1, with D unclear. Germline V lookup: CDR1 SEHNR, CDR2 FQNEAQ (reference sequence). This CDR3 has 14 residues. With 8 bases removed from V and 0 bases from J, the gap between germline ends came to 11 bases. CDR3 region: CASALSPSYNEQFF. The DNA for the CDR3 is TGTGCCAGCGCCCTGAGCCCCTCCTACAATGAGCAGTTCTTC.

The genes are TRBV2 and TRBJ2-2; 11 nucleotides line up with TRBD1. The CDR3 is 17 amino acids. Trimming removed 5 bases from V and 3 bases from J; junction bases left unmatched: 8. Germline V gives CDR1 SNHLY, CDR2 FYNNEI. The CDR3 DNA reads as TGTGCCAGCAGTCAAGAGGACAGGGGGCTTTACACCGGGGAGCTGTTTTTT. Translation: CASSQEDRGLYTGELFF.

The chain links TRBV7-2 to TRBJ1-1; no firm D call. CDR1 SGHTA and CDR2 FQGNSA come from the germline V gene. The V end lost 5 bases, the J end lost 2 bases, and 12 bases lay between the germline ends. The CDR3 covers 14 residues. The CDR3 DNA reads TGTGCCAGCAGCCCCTGGGCAGTTAACACTGAAGCTTTCTTT. As protein: CASSPWAVNTEAFF.

The chain joins TRBV27 to TRBJ2-1, with TRBD2 matching over 10 bases. V was pared by 0 bases and J by 0 bases, with 5 bases of the junction left unmatched. Germline V gene data show CDR1 as MNHEY and CDR2 as SMNVEV (reference sequence). The CDR3 is 18 amino acids. CDR3 sequence (DNA): TGTGCCAGCAGTTTATCCTTAGCGGGAGGTACCTCCTACAATGAGCAGTTCTTC. It is translated as CASSLSLAGGTSYNEQFF.

The chain recombines TRBV30 with TRBJ1-3; D gene ambiguous. The CDR3 has 14 residues. Looked up from germline, CDR1 is GTSNPN and CDR2 is SVGIG (reference sequence). V dropped 4 bases and J dropped 0 bases, with 10 bases sitting between them. CDR3 nucleotide sequence: TGTGCCTGGAATGGAGGCAACTCTGGAAACACCATATATTTT. It specifies CAWNGGNSGNTIYF.